This T cell receptor beta chain was profiled in a study of PD-L1 blockade in urothelial cancer. Time point reported: pretreatment peripheral blood. The CDR3 is made up of 15 amino acids. Trimming removed 3 bases from V and 4 bases from J; junction bases left unmatched: 7. Germline V gene data show CDR1 as SGHNT and CDR2 as YYREEE (reference sequence). Clones were sequenced by immunoSEQ multiplex PCR, and TCRdb holds only the in-frame ones, with some missing. The table has 60,000 to 65,000 clones, around 86% seen once. The source of this sequence is a man aged 65 to 85 with urothelial cancer. The rearrangement uses TRBV5-4 and TRBJ1-3, with 7 nucleotides matching TRBD1. The sequencing here drew on PBMCs, taken around atezolizumab (anti-PD-L1) treatment. CDR3 bases: TGTGCCAGCAGCTCTGCCGGGACAGCCGGAAACACCATATATTTT. Amino acid sequence: CASSSAGTAGNTIYF. Looking up the rest from reference TRBV5-4 and TRBJ1-3 gives the full variable domain: ETGVTQSPTHLIKTRGQQVTLRCSSQSGHNTVSWYQQALGQGPQFIFQYYREEENGRGNFPPRFSGLQFPNYSSELNVNALELDDSALYLCASSSAGTAGNTIYFGEGSWLTVV.